These 10 T cell receptor beta chains originate from one sample sequenced in a study of T-cell memory formation after mild COVID-19 (dated by TCRdb to the early 2020s). The library was prepared using 5' RACE. Reads for this sample came from an Illumina NovaSeq 6000. In TCRdb, the public reads were trimmed at Q25 with fastp and aligned with MiXCR, with productive beta chains retained. Under each unique CDR3 protein, matching rows form one entry showing the most common genes and DNA. Across this sample there are 350,000 to 400,000 distinct CDR3 sequences, with under 25% seen only once. Under 15% of the sample is taken by the ten largest. Sequencing was carried out using PBMCs or a T cell subset sorted from them (not recorded which). Receptor source: an adult woman who had mild COVID-19 (a few samples of this study predate the infection). The sample titles of this study are shuffled in the database, so cell type and time point are left out; the donor was told from shared clones.

The chain recombines TRBV10-3 with TRBJ1-5; 7 positions agree with TRBD1. The germline V gene has CDR1 ENHRY and CDR2 SYGVKD. The junction had 2 bases not matched to a gene; V was cut back by 4 bases and J by 2 bases. The CDR3 spans 14 residues. The CDR3 DNA reads as TGTGCCATCAGTGGGACAGGTCGCAATCAGCCCCAGCATTTT. As protein: CAISGTGRNQPQHF.

V gene TRBV18 combines with J gene TRBJ2-7; D is uncertain. The CDR3 is 15 amino acids. Germline CDR1 KGHSH, CDR2 LQKENI. V was shortened by 4 bases and J by 0 bases, with 13 bases between the two germline ends. The CDR3 here is CASSLSYTSSYEQYF. As DNA, the CDR3 is TGTGCCAGCTCACTTAGCTACACAAGCTCCTACGAGCAGTACTTC.

This clonotype was found a few times. The chain combines TRBV6-5 with TRBJ1-1; no definite D call. Germline V gene data show CDR1 as MNHEY and CDR2 as SVGAGI. This CDR3 has 16 residues. The germline V and J ends were trimmed by 6 bases and 1 base, with 18 bases remaining between them. The CDR3 coding sequence is TGTGCCAGCAGCCCACGGCTGGGATTGGAGAACACTGAAGCTTTCTTT. This sequence encodes CASSPRLGLENTEAFF.

This clonotype was seen more than once but under ten times. The chain joins TRBV10-3 to TRBJ1-1, with TRBD1 matching over 7 bases. The CDR3 is made up of 17 amino acids. V trimming: 2 bases; J trimming: 0 bases; junction bases outside the gene matches: 9. Germline V CDR1 and CDR2: ENHRY, SYGVKD. The CDR3 DNA follows: TGTGCCATCAGTGAGGCTCAGGGGGGATCTATGAACACTGAAGCTTTCTTT. This translates into CAISEAQGGSMNTEAFF.

This clonotype was recorded many times. V gene TRBV24-1 combines with J gene TRBJ2-2; 10 positions agree with TRBD1. CDR1 is KGHDR, CDR2 SFDVKD, per germline. This CDR3 is 17 amino acids long. V shed 2 bases, J shed 4 bases, and the junction held 6 bases outside the gene matches. The CDR3 coding sequence is TGTGCCACCAGTGATTCTCCCGGGACAGGGGTCACCGGGGAGCTGTTTTTT. The encoded protein is CATSDSPGTGVTGELFF.

The V and J genes are TRBV5-1 and TRBJ2-7, with D perhaps matching TRBD1 (6 bases). The CDR3 totals 14 residues. Per the germline V gene, CDR1 is SGHRS and CDR2 is YFSETQ. The ends were cut back, 1 base at V and 2 bases at J, with 10 bases in the middle. The CDR3 DNA reads TGCGCCAGCAGCTTGAGTCAGGGGCCCTACGAGCAGTACTTC. Its protein product is CASSLSQGPYEQYF.

The chain couples TRBV12-3 or TRBV12-4 to TRBJ2-7, with 7 bases aligning to TRBD1. The CDR3 contains 12 residues. Losses at the gene ends were 5 bases for V and 5 bases for J; bases not matched to a gene: 3. The CDR3 protein is CASSHTGDEQYF. The CDR3 nucleotides read TGTGCCAGCAGTCACACAGGGGACGAGCAGTACTTC.

This clonotype was picked up a small number of times. The V and J genes are TRBV12-3 or TRBV12-4 and TRBJ1-1; D is possibly TRBD1 (5 bases). Trimming cost V 5 bases and J 1 base, with 8 bases left between them. This CDR3 is 13 amino acids long. The CDR3 nucleotides are TGTGCCAGCAGTCGACAGAGGAACACTGAAGCTTTCTTT. Protein product: CASSRQRNTEAFF.

This clonotype was found a few times. The genes are TRBV4-1 and TRBJ2-5, with 7 bases matching TRBD2. Unmatched junction bases numbered 11, after V lost 1 base and J lost 9 bases. Germline V lookup: CDR1 MGHRA, CDR2 YSYEKL. This CDR3 contains 15 residues. The chain's CDR3 is CASSQAGGSLRAQYF. The CDR3 DNA reads as TGCGCCAGCAGCCAAGCGGGGGGATCGCTTAGGGCCCAGTACTTC.

The rearrangement links TRBV12-3 or TRBV12-4 to TRBJ1-2; 10 nucleotides agree with TRBD1. This CDR3 is 14 amino acids long. V shed 5 bases and J 8 bases; nucleotides not matched to a gene: 8. The CDR3 DNA sequence: TGTGCCAGCAGTGGCGACAGGGGGCCTGAGGGCTACACCTTC. This gives the protein CASSGDRGPEGYTF.